The rows below give T cell receptor beta chains drawn from one sample of a study of blood T cell repertoires in COVID-19. Method: immunoSEQ multiplex PCR; TCRdb's copy keeps in-frame clones and lacks some. Of 95,000 to 150,000 clones listed, about 78% are singletons. The sequenced sample was peripheral blood. The receptors were sampled from a man in his 70s with acute or convalescent COVID-19. The CDR3 runs from the conserved cysteine through the conserved F or W.

TRBV6-4	TRBJ2-6	CASMESPGANVLTF
TRBV6-5	TRBJ1-4	CASSYGIREEKLFF
TRBV11-3	TRBJ2-7	CASSLVSNYEQYF
TRBV24-1	TRBJ1-6	CATSRTGKRDSPLHF
TRBV5-1	TRBJ2-5	CASSLGTGPETQYF
TRBV11-2	TRBJ1-2	CASSPGMGAYGYTF
TRBV3-1/TRBV3-2	TRBJ2-2	CASSPPGLSGELFF
TRBV5-4	TRBJ2-7	CASSPRSGGLQSYEQYF
TRBV7-2	TRBJ1-1	CASSLGPLRLKNTEAFF
TRBV7-9	TRBJ2-7	CASSAVRDMDYEQYF